This T cell receptor beta chain is drawn from a study of blood T cell repertoires in COVID-19 (TCRdb year 2020). Looking at the study overall: The collaborator samples originated in the United States, Italy and Spain and spanned the acute and convalescent phases of COVID-19. The sample metadata nearly always contained a de-identified subject ID, COVID-19 status, age in years and sex. Samples were obtained from the ongoing ImmuneRACE study (first 160 participants) and from about 1,300 subjects provided by 6 global collaborators. Where available, HLA class I and class II types were taken from metadata supplied by the sample provider and were not determined by assay-based typing. The prospective study material was composed of cDNA or gDNA derived from T cells, B-cell-depleted T cells, or PBMCs. Deeply sampled blood TCRbeta repertoires from subjects exposed to, actively infected with, or recovered from COVID-19 were included in the dataset. The repertoires were released in a freely available public database intended as a resource for research on the immune response to SARS-CoV-2. Overall results and qualifications from the work: The quantity of clinical and demographic metadata differed by source and by participant and was supplied without curation.

At one collaborating source in Seattle, patients were enrolled during active infection and were followed longitudinally through the course of disease. Each collaborating institution followed its own protocols to collect whole blood in K2EDTA tubes. For TCRbeta analysis, collaborators shipped samples in one of three forms: frozen whole blood, isolated PBMCs, or DNA extracted from either of those sample types. Its CDR3 holds 11 amino acids, cysteine through phenylalanine. CDR3 DNA only is kept here, 33 bases in frame from base 1. Relative to germline, V is 4 bases shorter and J is 6 bases shorter, with 8 bases between their ends. The germline V gene supplies CDR1 SGDLS and CDR2 YYNGEE. TCRbeta CDR3 regions were amplified from genomic DNA using the immunoSEQ Assay, a bias-controlled multiplex PCR. The source study handled its data this way. Within the assay, amplification of reference gene primers was used to estimate how many nucleated cells each sample contained. Sequence reads were collapsed and filtered to measure the absolute abundance of every unique TCRbeta CDR3 rearrangement. For each sample, productive Simpson clonality was calculated by taking the square root of Simpson's diversity index across productive rearrangements. What TCRdb holds here is the immuneACCESS table cut down to in-frame rearrangements. Part of the clones is not present; checked against another copy, under half of the missing clones reflect an unresolved V gene, and the others are unexplained. V, J and clone size were drawn from that table, and D and trimming were deduced from the DNA. Present in this sample are roughly 70,000 clones, approximately 73% of which were seen just once. The ten largest account for 15% of the sample.

As for this clone: No cognate antigen has been identified for it. No much larger clone exists at a distance of one base, and base qualities are not known.

The sample taken for sequencing was peripheral blood. This receptor was obtained from a man between 60 and 75 years old with COVID-19, enrolled during active disease. The chain was built from TRBV9 and TRBJ2-7; TRBD1 is a possible D gene, resting on 5 matching bases. Read as DNA, the sequence is TGTGCCAGCAGCCCACAGGTCGAGCAGTACTTC. This translates into CASSPQVEQYF.